The clone carrying this TCR beta chain appeared a few times. Its target is not known. CDR1 MNHEY and CDR2 SMNVEV come from the germline V gene (reference sequence). V was pared by 2 bases and J by 7 bases, with 9 bases between. This CDR3 spans 12 amino acids. It was RNA transcripts that yielded the amplified TCR beta CDR3 regions. Researchers ran a first-round RT-PCR on the TCR CDR3 using the HTBI primer set. A single record per CDR3 protein comes from TCRdb applying MiXCR to the multiplex PCR reads. The table includes around 580,000 distinct CDR3 sequences, about 43% detected once. The data were taken from a study of T cells in Graves' hyperthyroidism and ophthalmopathy. Overall study results and limits: Before onset, ophthalmopathy was predicted by the model a median around 6 months earlier.

Input material: peripheral blood or thyroid tissue (not recorded which). The chain carries TRBV27 and TRBJ2-7, with a tentative D call TRBD2 (6 bases). The receptor was derived from a woman under 30 with Graves' hyperthyroidism. CDR3 loop: CASSLIGREQYF. The CDR3 DNA is TGTGCCAGCAGTTTAATAGGGAGGGAGCAGTACTTC.